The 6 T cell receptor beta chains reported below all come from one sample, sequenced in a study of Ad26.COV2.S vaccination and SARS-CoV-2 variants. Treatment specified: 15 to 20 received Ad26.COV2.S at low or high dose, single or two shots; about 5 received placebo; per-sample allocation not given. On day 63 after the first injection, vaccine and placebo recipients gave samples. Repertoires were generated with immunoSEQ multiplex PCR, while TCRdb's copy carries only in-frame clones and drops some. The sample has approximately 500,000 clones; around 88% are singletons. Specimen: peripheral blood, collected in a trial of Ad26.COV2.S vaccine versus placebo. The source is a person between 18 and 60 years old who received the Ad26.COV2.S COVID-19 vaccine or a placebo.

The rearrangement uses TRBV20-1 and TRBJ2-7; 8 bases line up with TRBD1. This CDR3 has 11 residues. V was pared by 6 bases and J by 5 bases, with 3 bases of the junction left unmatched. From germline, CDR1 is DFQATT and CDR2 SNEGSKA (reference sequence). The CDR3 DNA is TGCAGTGCGTACAGGGGGGACGAGCAGTACTTC. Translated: CSAYRGDEQYF.

CDR3 amino acids: CASSIQVKNNSPLHF. The CDR3 DNA reads as TGTGCCAGTAGTATTCAGGTCAAAAATAATTCACCCCTCCACTTT. V gene TRBV19 combines with J gene TRBJ1-6; D uncertain. Deletions cut 3 bases from V and 5 bases from J, with 11 bases between. From germline, CDR1 is LNHDA and CDR2 SQIVND (reference sequence). There are 15 residues in the CDR3. The variable domain in full, completed from reference TRBV19 and TRBJ1-6, reads DGGITQSPKYLFRKEGQNVTLSCEQNLNHDAMYWYRQDPGQGLRLIYYSQIVNDFQKGDIAEGYSVSREKKESFPLTVTSAQKNPTAFYLCASSIQVKNNSPLHFGNGTRLTVT.

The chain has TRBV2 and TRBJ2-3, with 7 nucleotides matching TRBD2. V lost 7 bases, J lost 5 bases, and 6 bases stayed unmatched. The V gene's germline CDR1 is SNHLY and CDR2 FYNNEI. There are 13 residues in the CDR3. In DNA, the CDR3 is TGTGCCAGCAAGGCGGGAGCCTTAGATACGCAGTATTTT. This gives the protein CASKAGALDTQYF.

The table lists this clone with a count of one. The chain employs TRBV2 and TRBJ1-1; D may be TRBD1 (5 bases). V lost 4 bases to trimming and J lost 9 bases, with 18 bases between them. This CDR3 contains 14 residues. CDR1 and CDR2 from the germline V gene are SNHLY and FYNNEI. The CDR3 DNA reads TGTGCCAGCAGTGTTGAGAGGGCGACAGAGAAAGCTTTCTTT. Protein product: CASSVERATEKAFF.

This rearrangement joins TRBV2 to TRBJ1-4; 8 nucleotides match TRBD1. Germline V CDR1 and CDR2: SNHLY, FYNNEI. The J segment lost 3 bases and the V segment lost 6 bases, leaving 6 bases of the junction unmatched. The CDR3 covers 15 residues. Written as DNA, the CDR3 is TGTGCCAGCAGGCCCGACAGGGGTCCTAATGAAAAACTGTTTTTT. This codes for CASRPDRGPNEKLFF.

CDR3 nucleotides: TGTGCCAGCAGCTTGGGACTAGCCTACACAGATACGCAGTATTTT. Protein product: CASSLGLAYTDTQYF. The V gene is TRBV7-2, the J gene TRBJ2-3; 9 positions agree with TRBD2. The CDR3 spans 15 residues. V was clipped by 3 bases and J by 2 bases; unmatched bases: 3. Germline-derived CDR1 and CDR2 are SGHTA and FQGNSA.